A selection of T cell receptor beta chains follows, all from one sample in a study of blood T cell repertoires in COVID-19. Repertoires were generated with immunoSEQ multiplex PCR, while TCRdb's copy carries only in-frame clones and drops some. The sample has 200,000 or so clones; about 93% are singletons. Sequenced input: peripheral blood. The receptor source for this set is a man aged 60 to 69 with COVID-19, enrolled during active disease. Each CDR3 is given with its conserved first and last residue. D genes are given only for firm matches. The size entry is marked missing in some rows and otherwise reads once, few, many or a size class.

clone size: -
D gene: TRBD1
V gene: TRBV27
J gene: TRBJ2-7
CDR3 DNA: TGTGCCAGCAGTCTTATCGCCGGGACAGGCTCCTACGAGCAGTACTTC
CDR3 protein: CASSLIAGTGSYEQYF

clone size: -
D gene: TRBD2
V gene: TRBV5-4
J gene: TRBJ2-4
CDR3 DNA: TGTGCCAGCAGCTTGATTACTAGCGGGGACGTAGCCAAAAACATTCAGTACTTC
CDR3 protein: CASSLITSGDVAKNIQYF

clone size: -
D gene: -
V gene: TRBV18
J gene: TRBJ2-7
CDR3 DNA: TGTGCCAGCTCACCGTCTGAGACCTACGAGCAGTACTTC
CDR3 protein: CASSPSETYEQYF

clone size: -
D gene: TRBD1
V gene: TRBV7-2
J gene: TRBJ1-3
CDR3 DNA: TGTGCCAGCAGCGGGACAGGGGCCTTCTCTGGAAACACCATATATTTT
CDR3 protein: CASSGTGAFSGNTIYF

clone size: -
D gene: TRBD1
V gene: TRBV7-8
J gene: TRBJ1-5
CDR3 DNA: TGTGCCAGCAGCAATGGACAGGGCCAGGGGCAGCCCCAGCATTTT
CDR3 protein: CASSNGQGQGQPQHF

clone size: -
D gene: -
V gene: TRBV5-1
J gene: TRBJ1-1
CDR3 DNA: TGCGCCAGCAGCTTGGCCCGGAACCCCTTTAGGGGACAAAACACTGAAGCTTTCTTT
CDR3 protein: CASSLARNPFRGQNTEAFF

clone size: -
D gene: -
V gene: TRBV19
J gene: TRBJ1-1
CDR3 DNA: TGTGCCAGTATGGGAACAGGCGAAGCTTTCTTT
CDR3 protein: CASMGTGEAFF

clone size: -
D gene: -
V gene: TRBV6-1
J gene: TRBJ1-5
CDR3 DNA: TGTGCCAGCAGTGAAGCGGGGGGGATTCAGCCCCAGCATTTT
CDR3 protein: CASSEAGGIQPQHF

clone size: -
D gene: TRBD1
V gene: TRBV3-1/TRBV3-2
J gene: TRBJ2-7
CDR3 DNA: TGTGCCAGCAGTCGAGCCGGGACAGTCTCCTACGAGCAGTACTTC
CDR3 protein: CASSRAGTVSYEQYF

clone size: -
D gene: -
V gene: TRBV5-1
J gene: TRBJ2-3
CDR3 DNA: TGCGCCAGCAAGGAGAGCACAGATACGCAGTATTTT
CDR3 protein: CASKESTDTQYF

clone size: -
D gene: -
V gene: TRBV7-9
J gene: TRBJ2-1
CDR3 DNA: TGTGCCAGCAGTCCAGGGGGGAGCAATGAGCAGTTCTTC
CDR3 protein: CASSPGGSNEQFF

clone size: -
D gene: TRBD1
V gene: TRBV3-1/TRBV3-2
J gene: TRBJ1-2
CDR3 DNA: TGTGCCAGCAGCCGACAGGGGCGAGGCTACACCTTC
CDR3 protein: CASSRQGRGYTF

clone size: once
D gene: TRBD1
V gene: TRBV2
J gene: TRBJ1-1
CDR3 DNA: TGTGCCAGCAGTTACGTCCCGGGACAGGGGATGACTGAAGCTTTCTTT
CDR3 protein: CASSYVPGQGMTEAFF

clone size: -
D gene: TRBD1
V gene: TRBV5-1
J gene: TRBJ2-2
CDR3 DNA: TGCGCCAGCAGCTTGGACAGGGGCACCGGGGAGCTGTTTTTT
CDR3 protein: CASSLDRGTGELFF

clone size: -
D gene: TRBD1
V gene: TRBV19
J gene: TRBJ1-1
CDR3 DNA: TGTGCCACCCGACAGGGTGAAATGGAAGCTTTCTTT
CDR3 protein: CATRQGEMEAFF

clone size: -
D gene: -
V gene: TRBV6-5
J gene: TRBJ1-6
CDR3 DNA: TGTGCCAGCAAGGGGCCGGTTTCACCCCTCCACTTT
CDR3 protein: CASKGPVSPLHF

clone size: -
D gene: TRBD2
V gene: TRBV27
J gene: TRBJ2-2
CDR3 DNA: TGTGCCAGCAGTCCGGGACTAGCGGTGAACACCGGGGAGCTGTTTTTT
CDR3 protein: CASSPGLAVNTGELFF

clone size: -
D gene: -
V gene: TRBV9
J gene: TRBJ1-1
CDR3 DNA: TGTGCCAGCAGCGCGCTGGGAGGGACGAACACTGAAGCTTTCTTT
CDR3 protein: CASSALGGTNTEAFF

clone size: -
D gene: -
V gene: TRBV27
J gene: TRBJ2-3
CDR3 DNA: TGTGCCAGCAGCACCCTATCAGATACGCAGTATTTT
CDR3 protein: CASSTLSDTQYF

clone size: -
D gene: -
V gene: TRBV5-1
J gene: TRBJ1-2
CDR3 DNA: TGCGCCAGCAGCTTGCAAGGCGAGCTAGCCTTC
CDR3 protein: CASSLQGELAF

clone size: -
D gene: -
V gene: TRBV27
J gene: TRBJ1-2
CDR3 DNA: TGTGCCAGCAGTTTAACAGGGAACTATGGCTACACCTTC
CDR3 protein: CASSLTGNYGYTF

clone size: -
D gene: TRBD2
V gene: TRBV6-6
J gene: TRBJ2-7
CDR3 DNA: TGTGCCAGCAGTTACAGGGCGGGAGACTACGAGCAGTACTTC
CDR3 protein: CASSYRAGDYEQYF

clone size: few
D gene: TRBD1
V gene: TRBV19
J gene: TRBJ1-3
CDR3 DNA: TGTGCCAGTAGTATAAGATTTCACGGACAGGCTGGAAACACCATATATTTT
CDR3 protein: CASSIRFHGQAGNTIYF

clone size: -
D gene: -
V gene: TRBV29-1
J gene: TRBJ1-2
CDR3 DNA: TGCAGCACCGGGACTACTAACTATGGCTACACCTTC
CDR3 protein: CSTGTTNYGYTF

clone size: -
D gene: -
V gene: TRBV28
J gene: TRBJ1-6
CDR3 DNA: TGTGCCAGCAGTTTGGACTTCAATTCACCCCTCCACTTT
CDR3 protein: CASSLDFNSPLHF

clone size: -
D gene: -
V gene: TRBV6-5
J gene: TRBJ1-6
CDR3 DNA: TGTGCCAGCAGTTACTCATCTACAGGGACCTCACCCCTCCACTTT
CDR3 protein: CASSYSSTGTSPLHF

clone size: -
D gene: -
V gene: TRBV18
J gene: TRBJ2-2
CDR3 DNA: TGTGCCAGCTCACCCCGGACAGTTGCGAACACCGGGGAGCTGTTTTTT
CDR3 protein: CASSPRTVANTGELFF

clone size: -
D gene: -
V gene: TRBV18
J gene: TRBJ2-1
CDR3 DNA: TGTGCCAGCTCACCAGCAGGGTGGAATGAGCAGTTCTTC
CDR3 protein: CASSPAGWNEQFF

clone size: -
D gene: -
V gene: TRBV11-2
J gene: TRBJ2-3
CDR3 DNA: TGTGCCAGCAGCTGGCTTACGGGCGGGGTAAGCACAGATACGCAGTATTTT
CDR3 protein: CASSWLTGGVSTDTQYF

clone size: -
D gene: TRBD1
V gene: TRBV6-2/TRBV6-3
J gene: TRBJ1-2
CDR3 DNA: TGTGCCAGCAGCCCGTCTAGGGGGCTCGGGGGCTACACCTTC
CDR3 protein: CASSPSRGLGGYTF

clone size: -
D gene: -
V gene: TRBV5-1
J gene: TRBJ2-7
CDR3 DNA: TGCGCCAGCAGCTGGGGCAGTGAGAGCTCCTACGAGCAGTACTTC
CDR3 protein: CASSWGSESSYEQYF

clone size: -
D gene: TRBD2
V gene: TRBV6-2/TRBV6-3
J gene: TRBJ2-3
CDR3 DNA: TGTGCCAGCAGTTTCTTCTTATTTGGTAGGGAGGTACTAGCGGGGGCAGATACGCAGTATTTT
CDR3 protein: CASSFFLFGREVLAGADTQYF

clone size: -
D gene: -
V gene: TRBV28
J gene: TRBJ1-2
CDR3 DNA: TGTGCCAGCACTCAGGGTTCCGTCGGAAACACCTTC
CDR3 protein: CASTQGSVGNTF

clone size: -
D gene: -
V gene: TRBV9
J gene: TRBJ1-1
CDR3 DNA: TGTGCCAGCAGCGTCATTGCGGAGAACACTGAAGCTTTCTTT
CDR3 protein: CASSVIAENTEAFF

clone size: -
D gene: -
V gene: TRBV21-1
J gene: TRBJ2-5
CDR3 DNA: TGTGCCAGCAACCCCACCCGACAGGGGCTGGAGGGATCGGAAGAGACCCAGTACTTC
CDR3 protein: CASNPTRQGLEGSEETQYF

clone size: -
D gene: TRBD1
V gene: TRBV5-1
J gene: TRBJ2-3
CDR3 DNA: TGCGCCAGCAGACTCGGGACAGGCGCAGATACGCAGTATTTT
CDR3 protein: CASRLGTGADTQYF

clone size: -
D gene: TRBD2
V gene: TRBV7-2
J gene: TRBJ2-7
CDR3 DNA: TGTGCCAGCAGCGCTAGCGGGAGGGTAACCTACGAGCAGTACTTC
CDR3 protein: CASSASGRVTYEQYF

clone size: once
D gene: -
V gene: TRBV27
J gene: TRBJ1-6
CDR3 DNA: TGTGCCAGCAGTTCAGGAACCAGGGGCCCCAATAATTCACCCCTCCACTTT
CDR3 protein: CASSSGTRGPNNSPLHF

clone size: -
D gene: -
V gene: TRBV20-1
J gene: TRBJ2-2
CDR3 DNA: TGCAGTGCTAGTATCAATACCGGGGTGGGGGAGCTGTTTTTT
CDR3 protein: CSASINTGVGELFF

clone size: -
D gene: -
V gene: TRBV6-5
J gene: TRBJ1-4
CDR3 DNA: TGTGCCAGCACCTCCGGGACTGAAGTAGGGAAACTGTTTTTT
CDR3 protein: CASTSGTEVGKLFF